This entry lists 11 T cell receptor beta chains sequenced from one sample in a study of CD8+CD57+ T cells in acquired aplastic anemia. Genomic DNA templated the TCR beta VDJ and CDR3 profiling. From the reads, TCRdb called clonotypes with MiXCR, one entry per CDR3 protein. The sample holds about 220,000 distinct CDR3 sequences; about 44% are singletons and the top ten take about 7.8%. All sequencing subjects had displayed CD8+CD57+ cell expansion on flow cytometry. Sequencing was carried out using sorted CD4+, CD8+, or CD8+CD57+ T cells (not recorded which) from PBMCs. The receptors were gathered from a human donor with aplastic anemia.

The chain links TRBV7-9 to TRBJ2-7; D may be TRBD1 (7 bases). CDR3 length: 14 amino acids. CDR1 and CDR2 (germline): SEHNR, FQNEAQ (reference sequence). Trimming pared 5 bases from V and 2 bases from J, leaving 13 bases between. CDR3 protein: CASSPQGEAYEQYF. The CDR3 coding sequence is TGTGCCAGCAGCCCGCAGGGGGAGGCCTACGAGCAGTACTTC.

This sequence joins TRBV5-5 and TRBJ1-1; D not certain. The length of the CDR3 is 14 residues. CDR1 is SGHKS, CDR2 YYEKEE, per germline (reference sequence). Between the trimmed V and J ends, which lost 0 bases and 0 bases, there was a span of 6 bases. The CDR3 nucleotides are TGTGCCAGCAGCTTGGACACACTGAACACTGAAGCTTTCTTT. Its translation: CASSLDTLNTEAFF.

Comment on this clonotype: This CDR3 is missing its conserved last phenylalanine or tryptophan, likely due to a read error. The chain combines TRBV7-9 with TRBJ2-2, with a tentative D call TRBD2 (6 bases). V was cut by 11 bases and J by 5 bases, with 12 bases left in between. CDR1 SEHNR and CDR2 FQNEAQ come from the germline V gene (reference sequence). The CDR3 is 12 residues long. CDR3: CAWIRGTGELFL. CDR3 nucleotides: TGTGCCTGGATCCGGGGGACCGGGGAGCTGTTTCTT.

The genes are TRBV7-9 and TRBJ2-5, with TRBD1 identical over 10 bases. The junction had 7 bases not matched to a gene; V was cut back by 6 bases and J by 0 bases. Germline assignment: CDR1 SEHNR and CDR2 FQNEAQ (reference sequence). The CDR3 has 16 residues. The CDR3 reads CASRQRTGGNQETQYF. The CDR3 DNA is TGTGCCAGCAGGCAACGGACAGGGGGGAACCAAGAGACCCAGTACTTC.

This clonotype was observed many times. The rearrangement uses TRBV13 and TRBJ2-4; no firm D call. V lost 4 bases and J 0 bases, leaving 7 bases between the germline ends. The germline V gene has CDR1 PRHDT and CDR2 FYEKMQ (reference sequence). This CDR3 has 14 amino acids. CDR3 region: CASSSDGAKNIQYF. The CDR3 nucleotides are TGTGCCAGCAGCTCGGACGGAGCCAAAAACATTCAGTACTTC.

This clonotype was recorded at least ten times. The chain recombines TRBV7-2 with TRBJ1-1; a possible D gene is TRBD1 (6 bases). Germline V gives CDR1 SGHTA, CDR2 FQGNSA. The CDR3 spans 13 residues. Trimming took off 8 bases at V and 2 bases at J, with 12 bases between the two ends. The CDR3 bases are TGTGCCAGCGGGTGGGGGGCAAACACTGAAGCTTTCTTT. Its protein is CASGWGANTEAFF.

This clonotype was picked up a small number of times. The rearrangement uses TRBV9 and TRBJ2-7, with 9 bases matching TRBD2. V was clipped by 0 bases and J by 7 bases; unmatched bases: 11. CDR3 length: 16 amino acids. The germline V gene encodes CDR1 SGDLS and CDR2 YYNGEE. The CDR3 is CASSVVQRGATGEQYF. CDR3 bases: TGTGCCAGCAGCGTAGTCCAGCGGGGGGCTACCGGGGAGCAGTACTTC.

The chain joins TRBV20-1 to TRBJ2-5, with 9 bases lining up with TRBD2. The CDR3 runs to 16 residues. After removal of 1 base from V and 3 bases from J, the junction contained 9 bases not matched to a gene. Germline V gene sequence: CDR1 DFQATT, CDR2 SNEGSKA (reference sequence). The CDR3 coding sequence is TGCAGTGCTAGAGTGGGGGGGCTAGCGGGGAAAGAGACCCAGTACTTC. Its protein is CSARVGGLAGKETQYF.

This clonotype was seen a few times. This sequence joins TRBV2 and TRBJ1-6, with D uncertain. The germline V gene has CDR1 SNHLY and CDR2 FYNNEI. The CDR3 is made up of 13 amino acids. In DNA form, the CDR3 reads TGTGCGGGTCGCGGAGGCTATAATTCACCCCTCCACTTT. This translates into CAGRGGYNSPLHF. The full variable domain, in which reference TRBV2 and TRBJ1-6 provide the parts outside the CDR3, is EPEVTQTPSHQVTQMGQEVILRCVPISNHLYFYWYRQILGQKVEFLVSFYNNEISEKSEIFDDQFSVERPDGSNFTLKIRSTKLEDSAMYFCAGRGGYNSPLHFGNGTRLTVT.

Note on this clonotype: A read error may be the cause here, since a much bigger clone is one base away. The V gene is TRBV7-6, the J gene TRBJ1-3; possibly TRBD1 for D (5 bases). The CDR3 extends over 15 amino acids. V was shortened by 4 bases and J by 8 bases, with 18 bases between the two germline ends. Germline lookup yields CDR1 SGHVS and CDR2 FNYEAQ. DNA for the CDR3: TGTGCCAGCAGCTCGGGGACCACGGATCAGGACACCATATATTTT. This encodes CASSSGTTDQDTIYF. Full variable domain (remainder filled in from reference TRBV7-6 and TRBJ1-3): GAGVSQSPRYKVTKRGQDVALRCDPISGHVSLYWYRQALGQGPEFLTYFNYEAQQDKSGLPNDRFSAERPEGSISTLTIQRTEQRDSAMYRCASSSGTTDQDTIYFGEGSWLTVV.

J is TRBJ1-1 and V is TRBV4-1; 7 positions agree with TRBD1. Trimming cost V 4 bases and J 4 bases; bases outside gene matches: 9. The V gene's germline CDR1 is MGHRA and CDR2 YSYEKL. This CDR3 is 15 amino acids long. The chain's CDR3 is CASSPRTGAITEAFF. The CDR3 coding sequence is TGCGCCAGCAGCCCTCGAACAGGGGCTATCACTGAAGCTTTCTTT.